Listed below are T cell receptor beta chains from one sample, sequenced in a study of shared T cell receptors in the human thymus. Measured with immunoSEQ multiplex PCR; TCRdb has only the in-frame clones, and not every one. In the table there are approximately 730,000 clones, approximately 83% of which are singletons. Separately, the same data were catalogued under a study of human thymus T cells.

The sample consisted of thymocytes. These receptors all come from a girl under three years old with a congenital heart defect. Each CDR3 is given with its conserved first and last residue. D genes are given only for firm matches. Some rows have no size entry. The others give once, few or many, or a class for an expanded clone.

clone size	V gene	D gene	J gene	CDR3 DNA	CDR3 protein
-	TRBV9	TRBD1	TRBJ1-2	TGTGCCAGCAGCGCAGACAGGGGTGAGAATGGCTACACCTTC	CASSADRGENGYTF
-	TRBV28	TRBD1	TRBJ1-1	TGTGCCAGCAGCCCTACTGACAGGGGAAGGGGCACTGAAGCTTTCTTT	CASSPTDRGRGTEAFF
-	TRBV27	TRBD1	TRBJ1-2	TGTGCCAGCAGTGCCACAGGGGGAAGAGCTAACTATGGCTACACCTTC	CASSATGGRANYGYTF
-	TRBV27	TRBD1	TRBJ1-2	TGTGCCAGCAGTTCCTACCGGGACAGGGGATTTAACTATGGCTACACCTTC	CASSSYRDRGFNYGYTF
-	TRBV7-9	TRBD2	TRBJ2-1	TGTGCCAGTACTTTAGCGGGGGGGCCTAATGAGCAGTTCTTC	CASTLAGGPNEQFF
-	TRBV5-1	-	TRBJ1-1	TGCGCCAGCAAGTGGACAGTGGGTGGGGACACTGAAGCTTTCTTT	CASKWTVGGDTEAFF
-	TRBV6-5	TRBD1	TRBJ1-2	TGTGCCAGCAGTTACCGAGGCAGGGGGCTCGGCTACACCTTC	CASSYRGRGLGYTF
-	TRBV5-1	TRBD2	TRBJ2-1	TGCGCCAGCAGCTGGAAGCGGGGGAAACACAATGAGCAGTTCTTC	CASSWKRGKHNEQFF
-	TRBV6-1	TRBD1	TRBJ1-1	TGTGCCTTGGAGGGGGCGTCGGACACTGAAGCTTTCTTT	CALEGASDTEAFF
few	TRBV4-2	-	TRBJ1-4	TGTGCCAGCAGCCAAGTTTACCGGGTGTGCCGTTGGTCTGAAAAACTGTTTTTT	CASSQVYRVCRWSEKLFF